This T cell receptor (beta chain) was sequenced during a study of blood T cells in healthy people across ages (dated by TCRdb to about 2015). About the study as a whole: In model experiments, template switching captured roughly one uniquely barcoded TCR beta cDNA molecule for every two T cells. The study measured age-related changes in TCR beta repertoire diversity using deep sequencing normalized with unique cDNA molecular identifiers. The donors were split into four age groups: young (average about 15 years), middle-aged (around 37), aged (around 67) and long-lived (under 85). To avoid experimental bias, donors of different ages were randomly spread across the sequencing lanes. Two additional independent replicas of 1 million unique cDNA reads from the same blood draw were analyzed for two donors (one aged 18 to 29 and one aged 80 or older). What the study reported, not specific to this receptor: Compared with the aged group, more naive CD4+ T cells, fewer expanded clones and increased TCR diversity were shown by the long-lived group, suggesting age selection. Observed TCR beta diversity per million T cells fell roughly linearly with age, and a significant reduction was already apparent by age about 43. Donor CMV infection status was unknown, potentially confounding age-related changes in expanded clonotypes. Since profiling was done on bulk unsorted PBMCs, naive and antigen-experienced compartments could not be conclusively compared. There was a strong correlation between observed TCR beta diversity and the percentage of naive T cells measured by flow cytometry. Estimates of total diversity from one million sequenced T cells were regarded as lower bounds and underestimates.

Library generation was performed with 5' RACE. Instrument on record: Illumina HiSeq 2500. A second PCR of roughly 7 to 11 cycles was performed with a sample-barcoded 5' primer and a J-beta primer mix. Each TCR beta cDNA molecule received a unique molecular identifier from a template-switch 5' adaptor carrying 12 random nucleotides. Each sample yielded at least 3 million CDR3-containing paired-end reads. The Mint cDNA synthesis kit, primed by a TRBC-specific oligonucleotide, was used to synthesize first-strand cDNA from all RNA. All cDNA was treated with uracil-DNA glycosylase and then went through a first 18-cycle PCR with the universal primers M1SS and BC2_uni_R. As for the original processing: For normalization, 1 million high-quality reads were randomly selected from each sample, with every read carrying a distinct molecular identifier. Instead of being binned into consensus sequences, reads with shared molecular identifiers were discarded. CDR3 identification, clonotype clustering and error correction used MiTCR with a Q25 quality threshold and the strictest error-elimination algorithm. A nonparametric unseen species model with Euler transformation was used to estimate lower-bound total TCR beta diversity. TCRdb reworked the public reads: Q25 trimming with fastp, MiXCR clone assembly, productive beta chains retained. Every entry covers one CDR3 protein and lists the most common genes and DNA from its rows. The V and J calls shown here were made by TCRdb, not taken from the authors' results. The sample table lists approximately 730,000 distinct CDR3 sequences, 35% to 45% of them with a count of one. 20% to 25% of the sample rests with the top ten.

With respect to this clonotype: The specificity of this receptor is unknown. Base quality data are lacking; no much larger clone is found one base away.

The donors were roughly 39 Caucasian individuals from Russia, aged about 6 to 95 years, who were systemically healthy. Each donor gave approximately 9.4 milliliters of peripheral blood, drawn into EDTA-treated Vacutainer tubes. Ficoll-Paque density-gradient centrifugation was used to isolate PBMCs, with at least 6 million per sample. Total RNA, at least 6 micrograms per sample, was extracted from PBMCs with Trizol reagent. The percentages of naive CD45RAhigh/CD27high T cells were determined by flow cytometry on a PBMC aliquot from every donor. The TCR was taken from a woman aged 60-75 years in good health. Input material: blood.

The CDR3 has the sequence CASSERLGDYNEQFF. The DNA sequence is TGTGCCAGCAGTGAACGACTGGGCGACTACAATGAGCAGTTCTTC. The chain is assembled from TRBV6-1 and TRBJ2-1; no D gene call is confident. V and J lose 2 bases and 3 bases, and a span of 11 bases separates them. The germline V gene encodes CDR1 MNHNS and CDR2 SASEGT. The CDR3 numbers 15 residues from cysteine through phenylalanine. The sequence is cut down to CDR3 DNA, 45 bases in frame from base 1.